This T cell receptor (beta chain) was retrieved from a study of T cell responses to AZD1222 COVID-19 vaccine. This clone was counted a single time. Clones were read by immunoSEQ multiplex PCR, and TCRdb kept only the in-frame ones, dropping some. The sample contains about 140,000 clones, roughly 90% of which appear only once. Germline loops: CDR1 LNHDA, CDR2 SQIVND (reference sequence). The germline V and J ends were trimmed by 5 bases and 5 bases, with 16 bases remaining between them. This CDR3 has 14 residues. This TCR was recovered from an adult in good health. V usage is TRBV19 and J usage is TRBJ2-7; D is uncertain. Sample: peripheral blood, taken on day 0 of AZD1222 vaccination. For the CDR3, the DNA is TGTGCCAGTAGTGGAACCCGGGCAGTCCACGAGCAGTACTTC. This sequence encodes CASSGTRAVHEQYF.